The 27 T cell receptor beta chains in this list originate from one sample, sequenced in a study of blood T cells in healthy people across ages. A J-beta primer mix and a sample-barcoded 5' primer were used in a second PCR of about 7 to 12 cycles. Each CDR3 protein is one row after TCRdb ran MiXCR on the 5' RACE reads. The repertoire has 1 million or so distinct CDR3 sequences, approximately 25% of them found once; the top ten carry about 0.8%. This sample also belongs to another study, concerning T cells of mothers and their children.

Sequencing used blood. These receptors all come from a girl between 2 and 10 years old in good health.

Only a few counts were recorded for this clonotype. The chain recombines TRBV5-6 with TRBJ1-2; a weak D match, TRBD1 (6 bases). Germline values: CDR1 SGHDT, CDR2 YYEEEE. The CDR3 runs 15 residues. Trimming took 4 bases from V and 5 from J, leaving 18 bases between them. This CDR3 reads CASSQRGGGPYGYTF. In nucleotides, the CDR3 is TGTGCCAGCAGCCAAAGAGGGGGGGGTCCATATGGCTACACCTTC.

V usage is TRBV28 and J usage is TRBJ2-5, with D tentatively TRBD1 (6 bases). The CDR3 runs 13 residues. The germline V gene encodes CDR1 MDHEN and CDR2 SYDVKM. Trimming shortened V by 6 bases and J by 1 base, and 9 bases separated the two germline ends. In DNA, the CDR3 is TGTGCCAGCAGCGACAGGCTCCAAGAGACCCAGTACTTC. Residues: CASSDRLQETQYF.

The table lists this clonotype with a count of one. The chain links TRBV7-9 to TRBJ1-6; D is unresolved. The CDR3 spans 15 residues. Trimming removed 0 bases from V and 9 bases from J, with 12 bases in between. Germline V gene lookup returns CDR1 SEHNR and CDR2 FQNEAQ (reference sequence). DNA of the CDR3: TGTGCCAGCAGCTTAGCGTCAGGCATCAGTTCACCCCTCCACTTT. Translated, it gives CASSLASGISSPLHF.

There are a few counts of this clonotype. The CDR3 region is CTTRDRRFEQYF. The CDR3 DNA follows: TGTACCACCCGGGACAGGAGATTCGAGCAGTACTTC. The rearrangement links TRBV2 to TRBJ2-7; 8 nucleotides line up with TRBD1. The CDR3 consists of 12 residues. Germline V gene lookup returns CDR1 SNHLY and CDR2 FYNNEI.

The genes are TRBV4-1 and TRBJ2-1, with 9 bases identical to TRBD1. The DNA end lines up better with TRBJ2-5; the J call may be wrong. The CDR3 is 16 residues long. Germline values: CDR1 MGHRA, CDR2 YSYEKL. The CDR3 DNA reads as TGCGCCAGCAGCCACCTACGGGGACAGGGTCAAGAGACCCAGTACTTC. Translating it yields CASSHLRGQGQETQYF.

The count of this clonotype is one. This clone may be a read error of a much larger clone one base away. The chain couples TRBV7-3 to TRBJ2-2; D possibly corresponds to TRBD2 (5 bases). This CDR3 region has 13 residues. The germline CDR1 and CDR2 sequences are SGHTA and FQGTGA. In nucleotides, the CDR3 is TGTGCCAGCAGCTCGCCTAACACCGGGGATCTGTTTTTT. This sequence encodes CASSSPNTGDLFF. Combining the CDR3 with reference TRBV7-3 and TRBJ2-2 gives the whole variable domain GAGVSQTPSNKVTEKGKYVELRCDPISGHTALYWYRQSLGQGPEFLIYFQGTGAADDSGLPNDRFFAVRPEGSVSTLKIQRTERGDSAVYLCASSSPNTGDLFFGEGSRLTVL.

The J gene is TRBJ1-2, the V gene TRBV2; D not resolved. V was pared by 1 base and J by 3 bases, with 9 bases between. The CDR3 totals 14 residues. Germline CDR1 reads SNHLY; CDR2 reads FYNNEI. The CDR3 region has the DNA TGTGCCAGCAGTGAAGTTCGAGATTACTATGGCTACACCTTC. Translating gives CASSEVRDYYGYTF.

This clonotype was detected only a few times. The V gene is TRBV29-1, the J gene TRBJ2-5; D could derive from TRBD1 or TRBD2 (5 bases each). The end of the DNA aligns better with TRBJ2-1, so the J call may be wrong. The germline V gene encodes CDR1 SQVTM and CDR2 ANQGSEA. The CDR3 length is 13 residues. The CDR3 sequence: CSAGDGTYNEQFF. DNA of the CDR3: TGCAGCGCCGGGGACGGAACCTACAATGAGCAGTTCTTC.

This clonotype has more than one count but fewer than ten. The chain is built from TRBV3-1 and TRBJ1-2; TRBD1 is a possible D gene (5 bases). Germline V gives CDR1 LGHDT, CDR2 YNNKEL (reference sequence). The CDR3 contains 13 residues. The V end was cut by 1 base, the J end by 7 bases, with 10 bases between. CDR3: CASSQGGGTGYTF. The DNA of the CDR3 is TGTGCCAGCAGCCAAGGGGGCGGCACTGGCTACACCTTC.

This sequence joins TRBV12-3 or TRBV12-4 and TRBJ2-1, with TRBD2 matching over 8 bases. This CDR3 has 17 amino acids. V dropped 3 bases and J dropped 0; count of bases not matched to a gene: 7. The CDR3 nucleotides are TGTGCCAGCAGTTTCCTAGCGGGTCGTGGCTCCTACAATGAGCAGTTCTTC. This sequence encodes CASSFLAGRGSYNEQFF.

V is TRBV5-1 and J is TRBJ2-5; 7 bases map to TRBD2. Germline CDR1 reads SGHRS; CDR2 reads YFSETQ. V gave up 4 bases and J gave up 1 base; unmatched junction bases: 10. This CDR3 contains 16 residues. CDR3 sequence reads: CASSLFSSGSQETQYF. The CDR3 coding sequence is TGCGCCAGCAGCCTATTCTCTAGCGGCTCCCAAGAGACCCAGTACTTC.

A few counts support this clonotype. V gene TRBV20-1 combines with J gene TRBJ2-3; D ambiguous. Trimming stripped 6 bases from V and 1 base from J, with 14 bases between. The CDR3 is made up of 14 amino acids. In germline, CDR1 is DFQATT, CDR2 SNEGSKA (reference sequence). The CDR3 DNA reads TGCAGTGCCCACTTCTGGGCCGGCACAGATACGCAGTATTTT. Translating it yields CSAHFWAGTDTQYF.

This clonotype was seen a handful of times. The V and J genes are TRBV5-1 and TRBJ2-5, with 7 bases aligning to TRBD1. The J call may be incorrect, as the DNA end agrees better with TRBJ2-7. This CDR3 has 13 amino acids. Germline V CDR1 and CDR2: SGHRS, YFSETQ. The CDR3 region has the DNA TGCGCCAGCAGCTTTAGGGCAGGGGGCGAGCAGTACTTC. It encodes CASSFRAGGEQYF.

This clonotype was detected a few times. This rearrangement joins TRBV5-1 to TRBJ1-1; 7 nucleotides align to TRBD1. V shed 0 bases, J shed 0 bases, and the junction held 8 bases outside the gene matches. The germline gives CDR1 SGHRS, CDR2 YFSETQ. CDR3 length: 17 amino acids. CDR3 nucleotide sequence: TGCGCCAGCAGCTTGGATCCGTTACAGGGGATGAACACTGAAGCTTTCTTT. The encoded protein is CASSLDPLQGMNTEAFF.

This clonotype turned up a few times. The chain recombines TRBV27 with TRBJ2-3; no clear D gene. The germline gives CDR1 MNHEY, CDR2 SMNVEV (reference sequence). V was trimmed by 3 bases and J by 1 base, leaving 11 bases between them. CDR3 length: 15 residues. In DNA, the CDR3 is TGTGCCAGCAGTTTTACTGCCCACCGCACAGATACGCAGTATTTT. This translates into CASSFTAHRTDTQYF.

The table lists this clonotype with a few counts. The CDR3 DNA reads TGCAGTGCCCCAGGAGCGGGAGGAGATACGCAGTATTTT. Its protein product is CSAPGAGGDTQYF. The V gene is TRBV20-1, the J gene TRBJ2-3; 9 nucleotides agree with TRBD2. J was trimmed by 5 bases and V by 6 bases; bases with no gene match: 6. Germline V gene lookup returns CDR1 DFQATT and CDR2 SNEGSKA (reference sequence). This CDR3 contains 13 residues.

This clonotype showed up just a few times. The V and J genes are TRBV29-1 and TRBJ2-6, with D unresolved. Deletions cut 1 base from V and 0 bases from J, with 7 bases between. This CDR3 has 15 residues. CDR1 is SQVTM, CDR2 ANQGSEA, per germline. DNA for the CDR3: TGCAGCGTTGAAGGCGGCGCCTCTGGGGCCAACGTCCTGACTTTC. It yields the protein CSVEGGASGANVLTF.

The V call is TRBV29-1, the J call TRBJ1-2; a possible D gene is TRBD1 (5 bases). The germline gives CDR1 SQVTM, CDR2 ANQGSEA. This CDR3 region has 12 residues. The germline V and J ends were trimmed by 1 base and 6 bases, with 9 bases remaining between them. The CDR3 DNA reads TGCAGCGTTGAAGTCAGGGAGGATGGCTACACCTTC. Protein: CSVEVREDGYTF.

The rearrangement joins TRBV9 to TRBJ2-1, with 8 positions matching TRBD2. The ends lost 3 bases at V and 8 bases at J; junction bases unmatched: 7. Per germline, CDR1 SGDLS and CDR2 YYNGEE. The CDR3 is 14 residues long. CDR3 sequence reads: CASSASGGIDEQFF. CDR3 coding DNA: TGTGCCAGCAGCGCGAGCGGGGGAATCGATGAGCAGTTCTTC.

This clonotype was counted a few times. The chain couples TRBV27 to TRBJ2-1; the match to TRBD1 covers 7 bases. The CDR3 sequence is 16 residues long. J lost 8 bases, V lost 8 bases, and 18 bases had no gene match. CDR1 and CDR2 from the germline V gene are MNHEY and SMNVEV (reference sequence). CDR3 sequence: CASGFGSPGGFDEQFF. The CDR3 region has the DNA TGTGCCAGCGGGTTTGGATCACCAGGGGGATTCGATGAGCAGTTCTTC.

The table lists this clonotype with a few counts. This sequence joins TRBV18 and TRBJ2-5; no definite D call. CDR1 KGHSH and CDR2 LQKENI come from the germline V gene. CDR3 length equals 13 residues. Trimming removed 5 bases from V and 5 bases from J, with 12 bases in between. CDR3 bases: TGTGCCAGCTCAGATGGCGGATGGGAGACCCAGTACTTC. Amino acid sequence: CASSDGGWETQYF. Supplemented by reference TRBV18 and TRBJ2-5, the full variable domain reads NAGVMQNPRHLVRRRGQEARLRCSPMKGHSHVYWYRQLPEEGLKFMVYLQKENIIDESGMPKERFSAEFPKEGPSILRIQQVVRGDSAAYFCASSDGGWETQYFGPGTRLLVL.

The chain recombines TRBV4-2 with TRBJ1-4; D uncertain. From germline, CDR1 is LGHNA and CDR2 YNFKEQ. Trimming removed 0 bases at V and 1 base at J, with 9 bases between. This CDR3 is built from 16 residues. The CDR3 spells CASSQDPPRTNEKLFF. CDR3 DNA: TGTGCCAGCAGCCAAGACCCCCCGCGAACTAATGAAAAACTGTTTTTT.

The table lists this clonotype with a few counts. V usage is TRBV2 and J usage is TRBJ1-4, with 7 bases matching TRBD1. Germline CDR1 and CDR2: SNHLY and FYNNEI. The trim removed 7 bases at V and 7 bases at J, leaving 9 bases unmatched. This CDR3 is built from 14 residues. CDR3 DNA: TGTGCCAGCAAAACCGACAGGGTCGGTGAAAAACTGTTTTTT. Translating it yields CASKTDRVGEKLFF.

The chain employs TRBV3-1 and TRBJ1-3, with 7 bases fitting TRBD1. Germline V gene sequence: CDR1 LGHDT, CDR2 YNNKEL (reference sequence). The length of the CDR3 is 17 residues. Unmatched junction bases numbered 13, after V lost 4 bases and J lost 4 bases. The CDR3, as DNA: TGTGCCAGCAGCCCCACGACAGGGTCGGTGAGGGGAAACACCATATATTTT. It encodes CASSPTTGSVRGNTIYF.

The J gene is TRBJ2-1, the V gene TRBV24-1, with 9 bases aligning to TRBD1. CDR1 is KGHDR and CDR2 is SFDVKD in the germline V gene. The ends lost 5 bases at V and 6 bases at J; junction bases unmatched: 13. This CDR3 is 17 amino acids long. CDR3 nucleotides: TGTGCCACCAGTGCCCGAGGGACAGGGAGGTGGGGCAATGAGCAGTTCTTC. It encodes CATSARGTGRWGNEQFF.

This clonotype was seen a few times. V is TRBV6-1 and J is TRBJ1-1, with a weak D call TRBD1 (6 bases). The V gene lost 11 bases and the J gene lost 2 bases, with 18 bases spanning the gap. The germline CDR1 and CDR2 sequences are MNHNS and SASEGT. CDR3 length: 14 residues. This CDR3 is CACARPGQNTEAFF. In DNA form, the CDR3 reads TGTGCCTGCGCCCGCCCGGGACAAAACACTGAAGCTTTCTTT.

The chain has TRBV4-2 and TRBJ2-1; D is undetermined. The last part of the DNA fits TRBJ2-7 better; the J call may be wrong. CDR1 and CDR2 (germline): LGHNA, YNFKEQ. This CDR3 is built from 13 residues. As DNA, the CDR3 is TGTGCCAGCAGCCATGACTTATCCTACGAGCAGTACTTC. It codes for CASSHDLSYEQYF.